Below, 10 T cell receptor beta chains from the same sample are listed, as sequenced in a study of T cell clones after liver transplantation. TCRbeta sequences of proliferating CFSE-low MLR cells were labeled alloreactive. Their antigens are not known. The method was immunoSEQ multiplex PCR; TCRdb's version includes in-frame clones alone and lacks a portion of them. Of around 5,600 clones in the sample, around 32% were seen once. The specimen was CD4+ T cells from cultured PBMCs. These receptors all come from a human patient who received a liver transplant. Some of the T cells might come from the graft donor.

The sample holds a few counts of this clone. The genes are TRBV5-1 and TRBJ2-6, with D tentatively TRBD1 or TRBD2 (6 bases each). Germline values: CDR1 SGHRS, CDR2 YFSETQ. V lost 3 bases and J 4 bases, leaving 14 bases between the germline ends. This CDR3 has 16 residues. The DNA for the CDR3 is TGCGCCAGCAGCTGGGCCTGGGGGGCGGGGGCCAACGTCCTGACTTTC. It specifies CASSWAWGAGANVLTF. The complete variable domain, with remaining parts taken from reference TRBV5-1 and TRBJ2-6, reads KAGVTQTPRYLIKTRGQQVTLSCSPISGHRSVSWYQQTPGQGLQFLFEYFSETQRNKGNFPGRFSGRQFSNSRSEMNVSTLELGDSALYLCASSWAWGAGANVLTFGAGSRLTVL.

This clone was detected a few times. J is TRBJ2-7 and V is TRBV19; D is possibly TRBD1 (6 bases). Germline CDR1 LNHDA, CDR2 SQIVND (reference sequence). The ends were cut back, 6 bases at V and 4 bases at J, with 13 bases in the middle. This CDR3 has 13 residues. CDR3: CASSRQQGYEQYF. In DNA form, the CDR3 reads TGTGCCAGTAGCCGTCAACAGGGTTACGAGCAGTACTTC.

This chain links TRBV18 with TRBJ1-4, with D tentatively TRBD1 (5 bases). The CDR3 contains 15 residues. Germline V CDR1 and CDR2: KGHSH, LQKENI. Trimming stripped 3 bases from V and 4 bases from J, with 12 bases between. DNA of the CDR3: TGTGCCAGCTCACCTTCGGTACAGGTTAATGAAAAACTGTTTTTT. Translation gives CASSPSVQVNEKLFF.

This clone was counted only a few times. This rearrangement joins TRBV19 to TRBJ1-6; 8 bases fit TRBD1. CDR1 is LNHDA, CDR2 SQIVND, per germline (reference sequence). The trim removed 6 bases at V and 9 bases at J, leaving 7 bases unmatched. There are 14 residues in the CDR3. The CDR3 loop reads CASSPQGASSPLHF. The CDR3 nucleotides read TGTGCCAGTAGCCCCCAGGGGGCCTCTTCACCCCTCCACTTT.

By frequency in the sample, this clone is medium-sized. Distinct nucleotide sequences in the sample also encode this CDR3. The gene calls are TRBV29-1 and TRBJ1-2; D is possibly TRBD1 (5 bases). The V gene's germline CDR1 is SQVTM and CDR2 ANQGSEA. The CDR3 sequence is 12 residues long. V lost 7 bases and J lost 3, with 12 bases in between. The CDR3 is CSGSGTDYGYTF. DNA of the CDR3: TGCAGCGGTTCCGGGACGGACTATGGCTACACCTTC.

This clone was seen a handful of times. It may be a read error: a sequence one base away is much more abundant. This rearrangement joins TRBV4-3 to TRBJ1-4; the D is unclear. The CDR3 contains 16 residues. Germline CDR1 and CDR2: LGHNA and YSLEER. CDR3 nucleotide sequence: TGCGCCAGCAGCCAAAGCATGTCGCGTTGGACCGAAAAACTGGTTTTT. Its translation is CASSQSMSRWTEKLVF.

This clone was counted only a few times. The CDR3 loop reads CASSESETDTQYF. The DNA for the CDR3 is TGCGCCAGCAGTGAGTCAGAGACAGATACGCAGTATTTT. The genes are TRBV10-2 and TRBJ2-3; D gene ambiguous. Between the trimmed V and J ends, which lost 0 bases and 3 bases, there was a span of 4 bases. The CDR3 runs 13 residues. Germline CDR1 is WSHSY and CDR2 is SAAADI.

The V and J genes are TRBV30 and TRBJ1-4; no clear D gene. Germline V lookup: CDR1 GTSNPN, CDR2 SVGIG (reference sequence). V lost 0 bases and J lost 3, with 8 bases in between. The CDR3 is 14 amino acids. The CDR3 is CAWSVGLSNEKLFF. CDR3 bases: TGTGCCTGGAGTGTAGGACTGTCTAATGAAAAACTGTTTTTT.

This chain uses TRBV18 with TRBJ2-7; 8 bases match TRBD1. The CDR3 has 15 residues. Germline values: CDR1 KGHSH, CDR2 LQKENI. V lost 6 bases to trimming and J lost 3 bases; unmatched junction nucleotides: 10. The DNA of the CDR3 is TGTGCCAGCTCCCTTGCCCAGGGGGCTAACTACGAGCAGTACTTC. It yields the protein CASSLAQGANYEQYF.

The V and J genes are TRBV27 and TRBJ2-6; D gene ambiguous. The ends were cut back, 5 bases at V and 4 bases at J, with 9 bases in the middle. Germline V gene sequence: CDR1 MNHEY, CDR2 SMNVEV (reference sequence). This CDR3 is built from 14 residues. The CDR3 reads CASSDDGGANVLTF. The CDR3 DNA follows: TGTGCCAGCAGTGACGATGGAGGGGCCAACGTCCTGACTTTC.